Detailed here is one T cell receptor beta chain. Its target is unknown. TCRdb reanalyzed the 5' RACE reads and collapses them to one entry per CDR3 protein, without DNA. The sample table sets out around 380,000 distinct CDR3 sequences. The data are from a study of monozygotic twins with inflammatory bowel disease. CDR3 size: 14 residues. Germline assignment: CDR1 SGDLS and CDR2 YYNGEE. Study-wide results and caveats: Clonotypes shared with others were fewer in IBD patients than in healthy twins, especially with disease activity.

The V gene is TRBV9, the J gene TRBJ1-2; with no DNA, the TCRdb D assignment of TRBD1 cannot be verified. Specimen: blood. This TCR was recovered from a human donor with ulcerative colitis or Crohn's disease, or a healthy co-twin of an affected twin (not recorded which). CDR3 sequence reads: CASSADRGNYGYTF.